A selection of T cell receptor beta chains follows, all from one sample in a study of blood T cell repertoires in COVID-19. Some clones are missing from TCRdb's copy, which holds only in-frame ones; the method was immunoSEQ multiplex PCR. The table includes 180,000 or so clones, approximately 86% detected once. Sequenced sample: peripheral blood. The source of these receptors is a woman over 75 with acute or convalescent COVID-19. Both conserved end residues are part of each CDR3. A D gene is named only where the DNA matches it firmly. Rows may omit the clone size; those that give it use once, few, many or a size class.

abundance	j_gene	v_gene	len	d_gene	CDR3aa	CDR3nt
.	TRBJ1-3	TRBV12-5	14	.	CASGRENSGNTIYF	TGTGCTAGTGGTCGGGAGAACTCTGGAAACACCATATATTTT
.	TRBJ1-1	TRBV7-2	14	.	CASSPTVMNTEAFF	TGTGCCAGCAGCCCGACAGTCATGAACACTGAAGCTTTCTTT
.	TRBJ1-1	TRBV20-1	12	.	CSASSRNTEAFF	TGCAGTGCTAGTAGCCGGAACACTGAAGCTTTCTTT
.	TRBJ2-7	TRBV30	14	TRBD2	CACTGPLAGDEQYF	TGTGCCTGCACAGGGCCACTAGCGGGGGACGAGCAGTACTTC
.	TRBJ2-7	TRBV6-5	15	TRBD1	CASSSRGQGSYEQYF	TGTGCCAGCAGTTCCCGAGGACAGGGATCCTACGAGCAGTACTTC
.	TRBJ2-2	TRBV5-4	13	.	CASSYESTGELFF	TGTGCCAGCTCTTATGAGAGCACCGGGGAGCTGTTTTTT
.	TRBJ2-7	TRBV7-2	16	TRBD2	CASSPWSGGAIHEQYF	TGTGCCAGCAGCCCCTGGAGCGGGGGGGCTATCCACGAGCAGTACTTC
.	TRBJ1-4	TRBV7-9	13	.	CASSLRQSEKLFF	TGTGCCAGCAGCTTACGACAGTCTGAAAAACTGTTTTTT
.	TRBJ1-5	TRBV5-5	15	TRBD1	CASSTGQGIDQPQHF	TGTGCCAGCAGCACAGGACAGGGGATAGATCAGCCCCAGCATTTT
.	TRBJ2-7	TRBV27	14	.	CASSREAGNREQYF	TGTGCCAGCAGTCGAGAAGCGGGTAATCGGGAGCAGTACTTC
.	TRBJ2-1	TRBV7-2	16	TRBD2	CASSLAGLAGGLEQFF	TGTGCCAGCAGCTTAGCGGGGCTAGCGGGGGGGCTTGAGCAGTTCTTC
.	TRBJ2-2	TRBV11-2	15	.	CASSLDRGNTGELFF	TGTGCCAGCAGCTTAGATCGAGGGAACACCGGGGAGCTGTTTTTT
.	TRBJ1-1	TRBV30	15	TRBD1	CAWRAPDRGRTEAFF	TGTGCCTGGAGAGCTCCCGACAGGGGAAGAACTGAAGCTTTCTTT
.	TRBJ2-5	TRBV18	13	.	CASSPSGQETQYF	TGTGCCAGCTCACCCTCGGGACAAGAGACCCAGTACTTC
.	TRBJ1-2	TRBV21-1	16	.	CASSKESWPPQYGYTF	TGTGCCAGCAGCAAAGAATCCTGGCCACCCCAATATGGCTACACCTTC
.	TRBJ2-1	TRBV2	14	TRBD2	CASSASGSYNEQFF	TGTGCCAGCAGTGCTAGCGGCTCCTACAATGAGCAGTTCTTC
.	TRBJ2-2	TRBV27	17	.	CASSLVYPTRGTGELFF	TGTGCCAGCAGTTTAGTTTACCCGACAAGGGGTACCGGGGAGCTGTTTTTT
.	TRBJ1-1	TRBV25-1	14	TRBD1	CASSENRGITEAFF	TGTGCCAGCAGTGAGAACAGGGGTATAACTGAAGCTTTCTTT
.	TRBJ1-1	TRBV20-1	11	.	CSAQENTEAFF	TGCAGTGCACAAGAGAACACTGAAGCTTTCTTT
.	TRBJ2-3	TRBV5-1	15	TRBD2	CASSSQAGGTDTQYF	TGCGCCAGCAGCTCCCAGGCGGGAGGCACAGATACGCAGTATTTT
.	TRBJ1-1	TRBV11-3	14	TRBD1	CASSLNRGDTEAFF	TGTGCCAGCAGCTTGAACAGGGGGGACACTGAAGCTTTCTTT
.	TRBJ2-2	TRBV18	17	TRBD1	CASSPPSGQGPTGELFF	TGTGCCAGCTCACCACCCTCGGGACAGGGGCCCACCGGGGAGCTGTTTTTT
once	TRBJ2-3	TRBV28	15	TRBD2	CASSFLAGEADTQYF	TGTGCCAGCAGTTTCCTAGCGGGGGAAGCAGATACGCAGTATTTT
.	TRBJ1-2	TRBV4-1	14	.	CASSQVSRDYGYTF	TGCGCCAGCAGCCAAGTTTCCCGGGACTATGGCTACACCTTC
.	TRBJ2-2	TRBV24-1	15	TRBD1	CAIEFRDRGSGELFF	TGTGCCATCGAATTCCGGGACAGGGGTTCCGGGGAGCTGTTTTTT
once	TRBJ2-5	TRBV5-1	14	.	CASSFQGSGETQYF	TGCGCCAGCAGTTTTCAGGGGAGTGGGGAGACCCAGTACTTC
.	TRBJ1-5	TRBV5-5	15	.	CASSLAVGGNQPQHF	TGTGCCAGCAGCTTGGCGGTAGGGGGAAATCAGCCCCAGCATTTT
.	TRBJ2-1	TRBV6-5	15	TRBD1	CASRADRESYNEQFF	TGTGCCAGCAGGGCCGACAGGGAATCCTACAATGAGCAGTTCTTC
once	TRBJ2-3	TRBV23-1	20	.	CASSQPSLGVGGTPTDTQYF	TGCGCCAGCAGTCAACCTTCTCTCGGGGTAGGAGGAACACCCACAGATACGCAGTATTTT
.	TRBJ2-7	TRBV10-1	15	.	CASSDPGGGLYEQYF	TGCGCCAGCAGTGACCCTGGTGGAGGGTTGTACGAGCAGTACTTC
.	TRBJ1-4	TRBV9	14	TRBD1	CASSLGQQNSKLFF	TGTGCCAGCAGCCTGGGACAGCAAAACTCAAAACTGTTTTTT
few	TRBJ2-1	TRBV19	15	.	CASSASASTYNEQFF	TGTGCCAGTAGTGCCTCTGCTAGCACCTACAATGAGCAGTTCTTC
.	TRBJ1-2	TRBV5-1	15	TRBD1	CASSFFGTDDYGYTF	TGCGCCAGCAGCTTTTTTGGGACAGATGATTATGGCTACACCTTC
once	TRBJ2-7	TRBV11-3	16	TRBD2	CASSQHSSGASYEQYF	TGTGCCAGCAGCCAGCACTCTAGCGGGGCCTCCTACGAGCAGTACTTC
.	TRBJ1-5	TRBV12-3/TRBV12-4	13	.	CASTLRPRQPQHF	TGTGCCAGCACCCTGAGACCGAGGCAGCCCCAGCATTTT
.	TRBJ1-2	TRBV29-1	15	.	CSVDKLRISNYGYTF	TGCAGCGTTGATAAGTTGCGGATCTCTAACTATGGCTACACCTTC
.	TRBJ2-7	TRBV6-5	15	TRBD1	CASRKAGTGSKEQYF	TGTGCCAGCAGGAAAGCCGGGACAGGGTCCAAGGAGCAGTACTTC
.	TRBJ2-7	TRBV18	13	.	CASSPTGVGEQYF	TGTGCCAGCTCACCAACGGGAGTGGGAGAGCAGTACTTC
.	TRBJ2-7	TRBV20-1	14	.	CSASRGRGTAEQYF	TGCAGTGCTAGTCGCGGCAGAGGAACCGCTGAGCAGTACTTC
.	TRBJ1-1	TRBV12-3/TRBV12-4	13	.	CASSLSRNTEAFF	TGTGCCAGCAGTTTGTCGCGGAACACTGAAGCTTTCTTT
.	TRBJ2-3	TRBV7-2	16	TRBD1	CASSLGGTASTDTQYF	TGTGCCAGCAGCTTAGGGGGGACAGCAAGCACAGATACGCAGTATTTT
.	TRBJ1-5	TRBV6-2/TRBV6-3	15	.	CASSYSGRSNQPQHF	TGTGCCAGCAGTTACTCAGGGAGGAGCAATCAGCCCCAGCATTTT
.	TRBJ2-1	TRBV7-9	16	TRBD1	CASSLVGTATHNEQFF	TGTGCCAGCAGCTTGGTAGGGACAGCTACTCACAATGAGCAGTTCTTC
.	TRBJ1-3	TRBV10-3	16	TRBD1	CAISRDRVDSGNTIYF	TGTGCCATCAGTCGAGACAGGGTTGACTCTGGAAACACCATATATTTT
.	TRBJ2-7	TRBV29-1	12	.	CSVERGKHEQYF	TGCAGCGTTGAGAGGGGGAAGCACGAGCAGTACTTC
.	TRBJ2-5	TRBV5-1	14	TRBD2	CASSFAGGAETQYF	TGCGCCAGCAGCTTCGCGGGAGGGGCCGAGACCCAGTACTTC
once	TRBJ2-1	TRBV7-9	15	.	CASSFGGLLDNEQFF	TGTGCCAGCAGCTTCGGGGGACTCCTAGACAATGAGCAGTTCTTC
.	TRBJ2-3	TRBV2	16	TRBD2	CASSSGLAGGTDTQYF	TGTGCCAGCAGTTCGGGACTAGCGGGAGGTACAGATACGCAGTATTTT
many	TRBJ2-1	TRBV28	15	TRBD2	CASSLLAGGPNEQFF	TGTGCCAGCAGTTTATTAGCGGGAGGGCCGAATGAGCAGTTCTTC
.	TRBJ2-3	TRBV7-3	16	TRBD2	CASSLGLAGSTDTQYF	TGTGCCAGCAGCTTAGGACTAGCGGGGAGCACAGATACGCAGTATTTT
.	TRBJ2-2	TRBV6-1	15	.	CASSELASGTGELFF	TGTGCCAGCAGTGAACTCGCCTCGGGCACCGGGGAGCTGTTTTTT
once	TRBJ2-3	TRBV24-1	16	.	CATSAVDGEFTDTQYF	TGTGCCACCAGTGCTGTGGACGGGGAATTTACAGATACGCAGTATTTT
.	TRBJ2-7	TRBV4-2	17	TRBD1	CASSQERLTGNGYEQYF	TGTGCCAGCAGCCAAGAGAGGCTGACAGGGAACGGCTACGAGCAGTACTTC
.	TRBJ2-2	TRBV6-2/TRBV6-3	14	TRBD2	CASSYSRGAGELFF	TGTGCCAGCAGTTACTCCCGGGGGGCCGGGGAGCTGTTTTTT
once	TRBJ1-6	TRBV6-6	15	TRBD1	CASRDRGGQNSPLHF	TGTGCCAGCCGGGACAGGGGAGGTCAAAATTCACCCCTCCACTTT
few	TRBJ2-1	TRBV10-3	14	TRBD2	CAITPQGTTGEQFF	TGTGCCATCACCCCCCAAGGGACTACCGGGGAGCAGTTCTTC
.	TRBJ2-1	TRBV7-2	15	TRBD2	CASSLVAGGGGEQFF	TGTGCCAGCAGCTTAGTAGCGGGAGGAGGCGGTGAGCAGTTCTTC
.	TRBJ2-7	TRBV28	14	.	CASSLQTYSYEQYF	TGTGCCAGCAGTCTTCAGACATATTCCTACGAGCAGTACTTC
few	TRBJ2-3	TRBV7-9	14	.	CATTGQSSTDTQYF	TGTGCCACCACAGGACAGAGCAGCACAGATACGCAGTATTTT